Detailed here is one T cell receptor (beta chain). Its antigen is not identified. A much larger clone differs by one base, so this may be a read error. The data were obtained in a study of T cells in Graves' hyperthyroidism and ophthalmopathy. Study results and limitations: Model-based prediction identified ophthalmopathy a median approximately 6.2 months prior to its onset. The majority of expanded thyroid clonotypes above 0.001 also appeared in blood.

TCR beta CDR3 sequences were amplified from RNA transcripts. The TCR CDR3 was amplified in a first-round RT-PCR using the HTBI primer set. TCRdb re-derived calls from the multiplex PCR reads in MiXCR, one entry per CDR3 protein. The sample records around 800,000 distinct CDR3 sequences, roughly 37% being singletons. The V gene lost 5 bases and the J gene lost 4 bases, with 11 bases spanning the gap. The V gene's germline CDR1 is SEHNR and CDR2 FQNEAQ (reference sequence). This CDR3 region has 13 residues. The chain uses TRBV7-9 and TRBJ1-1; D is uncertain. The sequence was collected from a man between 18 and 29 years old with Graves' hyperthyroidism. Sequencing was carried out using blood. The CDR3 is CASSRVESTEAFF. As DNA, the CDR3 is TGTGCCAGCAGCAGGGTGGAGAGCACTGAAGCTTTCTTT.